A selection of T cell receptor beta chains follows, all from one sample in a study of T cell responses to AZD1222 COVID-19 vaccine. Method: immunoSEQ multiplex PCR; TCRdb's copy keeps in-frame clones and lacks some. Among about 170,000 clones, 87% were seen once, and the ten largest hold 2.6%. This sample comprised peripheral blood, obtained on day 0 of AZD1222 vaccination. The source of these receptors is an adult in good health. Both conserved end residues are part of each CDR3. A D gene is named only where the DNA matches it firmly. Clone size is shown for a subset of rows, as once, few, many or a class of expanded clone.

NA TRBJ2-1 TRBV2 TRBD2 CAAKPMSWTSGRNNEQFF TGTGCCGCCAAACCTATGTCCTGGACTAGCGGGAGAAACAATGAGCAGTTCTTC
NA TRBJ2-7 TRBV7-9 NA CASSLGGGSSYEQYF TGTGCCAGCAGCTTGGGAGGAGGGAGCTCCTACGAGCAGTACTTC
NA TRBJ1-5 TRBV19 NA CASTPGWRTSNQPQHF TGTGCCAGTACTCCCGGATGGAGAACTAGCAATCAGCCCCAGCATTTT
NA TRBJ1-4 TRBV5-1 NA CASSLELIRNEKLFF TGCGCCAGCAGCTTGGAGTTGATTAGAAATGAAAAACTGTTTTTT
NA TRBJ1-1 TRBV9 NA CASSVLGDNTEAFF TGTGCCAGCAGCGTATTGGGCGATAACACTGAAGCTTTCTTT
NA TRBJ1-3 TRBV14 NA CATREGQSSGNTIYF TGTGCCACCCGGGAGGGGCAAAGCTCTGGAAACACCATATATTTT
NA TRBJ1-2 TRBV15 NA CATSRSQTGDYGYTF TGTGCCACCAGCAGATCCCAGACAGGAGACTATGGCTACACCTTC
NA TRBJ2-7 TRBV24-1 NA CATSDARGHRYEQYF TGTGCCACCAGTGATGCCCGGGGACACCGCTACGAGCAGTACTTC
NA TRBJ1-4 TRBV10-3 TRBD1 CAISEISGQGAREKLFF TGTGCCATCAGTGAAATTAGTGGGCAGGGGGCGCGGGAAAAACTGTTTTTT
NA TRBJ2-7 TRBV6-5 TRBD1 CASRGQGAYEQYF TGTGCCAGCAGGGGACAGGGGGCCTACGAGCAGTACTTC
NA TRBJ1-4 TRBV15 TRBD1 CATSRAGQGASNEKLFF TGTGCCACCAGCAGGGCGGGACAGGGGGCATCTAATGAAAAACTGTTTTTT
NA TRBJ2-7 TRBV5-3 NA CARSPWVQRHEQYF TGTGCCAGAAGCCCCTGGGTCCAACGCCACGAGCAGTACTTC
NA TRBJ1-5 TRBV15 TRBD1 CAIASLTGGSLKKPQHF TGTGCCATCGCGTCGTTGACAGGGGGTTCATTGAAGAAGCCCCAGCATTTT
NA TRBJ2-2 TRBV10-3 TRBD1 CAISERAGGNTGELFF TGTGCCATCAGTGAGAGGGCAGGGGGGAACACCGGGGAGCTGTTTTTT
NA TRBJ2-1 TRBV6-5 NA CASDGLVVDEQFF TGTGCCAGCGACGGACTGGTAGTCGATGAGCAGTTCTTC
once TRBJ2-7 TRBV10-3 TRBD1 CAISGGGDRALMKEQYF TGTGCCATCAGTGGGGGTGGGGACAGGGCCTTGATGAAAGAGCAGTACTTC
NA TRBJ1-5 TRBV7-2 NA CASSLGDSLAQHF TGTGCCAGCAGCTTAGGGGACTCCCTGGCCCAGCATTTT
NA TRBJ2-2 TRBV28 NA CASTPRPGAGWATGELFF TGTGCCAGCACCCCCCGTCCAGGGGCCGGGTGGGCTACCGGGGAGCTGTTTTTT
NA TRBJ1-5 TRBV6-1 TRBD1 CASTHRGEGNQPQHF TGTGCCAGCACACACAGGGGGGAAGGCAATCAGCCCCAGCATTTT
few TRBJ1-2 TRBV4-1 NA CASSPPQGLHGYTF TGCGCCAGCAGCCCCCCCCAGGGGCTTCATGGCTACACCTTC
NA TRBJ1-1 TRBV28 TRBD1 CASSFTGGNTEAFF TGTGCCAGCAGTTTCACAGGGGGCAACACTGAAGCTTTCTTT
NA TRBJ1-4 TRBV7-2 NA CASSLELRGEKLFF TGTGCCAGCAGCCTTGAACTTAGGGGCGAAAAACTGTTTTTT
NA TRBJ2-1 TRBV9 NA CASSVQGLSYNEQFF TGTGCCAGCAGCGTACAGGGCCTCTCCTACAATGAGCAGTTCTTC
NA TRBJ1-1 TRBV25-1 TRBD1 CASSTGGGITEAFF TGTGCCAGCAGTACAGGGGGCGGAATTACTGAAGCTTTCTTT
NA TRBJ2-3 TRBV5-1 NA CASSLPTDTQYF TGCGCCAGCAGCTTGCCCACAGATACGCAGTATTTT
NA TRBJ2-1 TRBV5-1 NA CASSLVIGTISYNEQFF TGCGCCAGCAGCTTGGTAATCGGGACAATCTCCTACAATGAGCAGTTCTTC
NA TRBJ2-2 TRBV6-1 NA CASSEQGRTGELFF TGTGCCAGCAGTGAACAGGGAAGGACCGGGGAGCTGTTTTTT
NA TRBJ2-4 TRBV14 TRBD2 CASSQGGASGSRVDF TGTGCCAGCAGCCAAGGGGGCGCTAGCGGGAGCCGTGTTGACTTC
NA TRBJ2-7 TRBV18 NA CASSPLDRFEQYF TGTGCCAGCTCACCCCTGGACCGGTTCGAGCAGTACTTC
NA TRBJ1-1 TRBV4-1 TRBD1 CASSRGQGMIAFF TGCGCCAGCAGCCGCGGACAGGGAATGATTGCTTTCTTT
NA TRBJ2-5 TRBV2 NA CASMREQETQYF TGTGCCAGCATGAGGGAGCAAGAGACCCAGTACTTC
NA TRBJ2-1 TRBV29-1 TRBD2 CSVEGTSGSDEQFF TGCAGCGTTGAAGGGACTAGCGGGAGTGATGAGCAGTTCTTC
NA TRBJ2-7 TRBV27 TRBD1 CASRRTGTGAYEQYF TGTGCCAGCCGAAGGACCGGGACAGGGGCATACGAGCAGTACTTC
NA TRBJ2-1 TRBV5-4 TRBD2 CASSLVGGRPGDEQFF TGTGCCAGCAGCTTGGTGGGCGGGAGGCCAGGAGATGAGCAGTTCTTC
few TRBJ2-3 TRBV7-9 TRBD2 CASSLSWTSGRAGTDTQYF TGTGCCAGCAGCTTAAGCTGGACTAGCGGGAGGGCCGGTACAGATACGCAGTATTTT
NA TRBJ2-1 TRBV28 TRBD2 CASSFSGSGYNEQFF TGTGCCAGCAGTTTTAGCGGGAGCGGGTACAATGAGCAGTTCTTC
NA TRBJ2-1 TRBV11-3 NA CASGRGGQSYNEQFF TGTGCCAGCGGGCGGGGCGGGCAGTCCTACAATGAGCAGTTCTTC
NA TRBJ2-7 TRBV6-6 NA CASSPQVFHEQYF TGTGCCAGCAGTCCCCAGGTTTTCCACGAGCAGTACTTC
NA TRBJ2-2 TRBV18 TRBD1 CASSHQTGSIGELFF TGTGCCAGCTCACATCAGACAGGGAGTATCGGGGAGCTGTTTTTT
NA TRBJ2-6 TRBV19 TRBD1 CASTWGDRASSGANVLTF TGTGCCAGCACCTGGGGGGACAGGGCTAGCTCTGGGGCCAACGTCCTGACTTTC
NA TRBJ1-4 TRBV4-2 NA CASSLRPGPTNEKLFF TGTGCCAGCAGCCTGAGGCCGGGGCCTACTAATGAAAAACTGTTTTTT